This T cell receptor (beta chain) was profiled in a study of T-cell memory formation after mild COVID-19. About the research overall: Across donors, TCR clusters were largely donor specific.

Study-level findings and limits: Contracting CD8+ clones were enriched in EMRA, CD4+ mainly in CM and EM. Memory cells collected pre-infection included some clones that later responded, suggesting cross-reactive memory joined.

Each CDR3 protein gets one entry after TCRdb re-called the 5' RACE reads with MiXCR. The table has 560,000 or so distinct CDR3 sequences, roughly a sixth seen once; the top ten hold around 7.8%. Concerning this clonotype: Its antigen is as yet unknown.

The CDR3 covers 13 residues. J lost 4 bases, V lost 7 bases, and 2 bases had no gene match. Germline CDR1 and CDR2: KGHDR and SFDVKD. This TCR was sampled from an adult woman who had mild COVID-19 (a few samples of this study predate the infection). Cell type and time point are not known. The V and J genes are TRBV24-1 and TRBJ1-4; TRBD1 aligns across 7 bases. The sequencing input was PBMCs or a T cell subset sorted from them (not recorded which). CDR3 region: CATSGTVNEKLFF. The CDR3 bases are TGTGCCACCAGCGGGACAGTTAATGAAAAACTGTTTTTT.